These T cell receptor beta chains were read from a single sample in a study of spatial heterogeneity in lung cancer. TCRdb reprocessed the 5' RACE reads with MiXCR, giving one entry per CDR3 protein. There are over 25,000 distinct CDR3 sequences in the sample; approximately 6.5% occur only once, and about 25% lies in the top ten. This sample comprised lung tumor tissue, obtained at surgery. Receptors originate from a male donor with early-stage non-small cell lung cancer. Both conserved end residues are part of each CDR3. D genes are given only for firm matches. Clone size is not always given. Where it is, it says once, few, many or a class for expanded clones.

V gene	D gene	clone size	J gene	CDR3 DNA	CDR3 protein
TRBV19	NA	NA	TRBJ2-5	TGTGCCAGTAGTATTCAGACAGGCCAAGAGACCCAGTACTTC	CASSIQTGQETQYF
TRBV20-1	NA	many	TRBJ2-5	TGCAGTGCTAGAGAAGCCAGGAAGCAAGAGACCCAGTACTTC	CSAREARKQETQYF
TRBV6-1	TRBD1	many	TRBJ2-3	TGTGCCAGCAGTGAAATCGGACAGGGGACAGATACGCAGTATTTT	CASSEIGQGTDTQYF
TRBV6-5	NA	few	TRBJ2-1	TGTGCCAGCAGTTACCTACCAGCGGAGGGTGAGCAGTTCTTC	CASSYLPAEGEQFF
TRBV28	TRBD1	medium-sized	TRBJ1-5	TGTGCCGGATCCAGGGGGATCAATCAGCCCCAGCATTTT	CAGSRGINQPQHF
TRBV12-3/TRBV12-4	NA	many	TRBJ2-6	TGTGCCAGACAATCAACTGGGACTGAAGGTTACGTCCTGACTTTC	CARQSTGTEGYVLTF
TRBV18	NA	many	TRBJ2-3	TGTGCCAGCTCACCAAATGCGGACACAGATACGCAGTATTTT	CASSPNADTDTQYF
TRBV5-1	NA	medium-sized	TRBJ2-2	TGCGCCAGCAGCTTGGCTCCAGCTCGGGAAGAGACCGGGGAGCTGTTTTTT	CASSLAPAREETGELFF
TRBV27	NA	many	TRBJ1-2	TGTGCCAGCAGTTTATCAGGGACGGAAGATGGCTACACCTTC	CASSLSGTEDGYTF
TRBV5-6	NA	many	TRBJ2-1	TGTGCCAGCAGCTTCTACCGGGGATTCTACAATGAGCAGTTCTTC	CASSFYRGFYNEQFF
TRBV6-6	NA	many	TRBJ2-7	TGTGCCAGCAGTTACAGGGGATCCTACGAGCAGTACTTC	CASSYRGSYEQYF
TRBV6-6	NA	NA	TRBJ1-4	TGTGCCAGCAGAATGGTCAATGAAAAACTGTTTTTT	CASRMVNEKLFF
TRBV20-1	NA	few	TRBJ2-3	TGCAGTGCTAGTGTCCCGGCGGGAGATACGCAGTATTTT	CSASVPAGDTQYF
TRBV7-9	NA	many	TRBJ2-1	TGTGCCTTGACAGTATACAATGAGCAGTTCTTC	CALTVYNEQFF
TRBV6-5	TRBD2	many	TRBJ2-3	TGTGCCAGCAGATCCTCTAGCGGGGGCTGGTCAGATACGCAGTATTTT	CASRSSSGGWSDTQYF
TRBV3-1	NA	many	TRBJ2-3	TGTGCCAGCAGCCACGGGGCGAGCACAGATACGCAGTATTTT	CASSHGASTDTQYF
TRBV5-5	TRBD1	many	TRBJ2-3	TGTGCCAGCAGCTTTCCAGGGGGCAGGACAGATACGCAGTATTTT	CASSFPGGRTDTQYF
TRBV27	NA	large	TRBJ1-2	TGTGCCAGCAGTTTAAATGGAGGGGGTAAGGGCTACACCTTC	CASSLNGGGKGYTF
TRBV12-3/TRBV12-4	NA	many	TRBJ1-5	TGTGCCAGCAGTTTTCAGGGGAGTAGTCAGCCCCAGCATTTT	CASSFQGSSQPQHF
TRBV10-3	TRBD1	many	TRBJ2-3	TGTGCCATCAGAGAACCCGGACAGGGGGCCGGGGATACGCAGTATTTT	CAIREPGQGAGDTQYF
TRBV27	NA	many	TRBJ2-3	TGTGCCAGCAGTTTTGCCAGGGGCACAGATACGCAGTATTTT	CASSFARGTDTQYF
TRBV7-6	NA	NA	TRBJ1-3	TGTGCCAGCAGCTCGAGGGGCTTAACAAGCTCTGGAAACACCATATATTTT	CASSSRGLTSSGNTIYF
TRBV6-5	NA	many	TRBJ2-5	TGTGCCAGCAGTTCACCCACGGACCAAAAGAAAGAGACCCAGTACTTC	CASSSPTDQKKETQYF
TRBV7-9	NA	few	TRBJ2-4	TGTGCCAGCAGCTTTGGTTCCGGGAACATTCAGTACTTC	CASSFGSGNIQYF
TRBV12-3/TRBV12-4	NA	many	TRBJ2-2	TGTGCCAGCAGTTTGAGGGTCCGGGTTACCGGGGAGCTGTTTTTT	CASSLRVRVTGELFF
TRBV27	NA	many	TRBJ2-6	TGTGCCAGCAGTAGACAGTTCTCTGGGGCCAACGTCCTGACTTTC	CASSRQFSGANVLTF
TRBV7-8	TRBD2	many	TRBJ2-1	TGTGCCAGCAGCCTCAGGAAAGCGGGGTACAATGAGCAGTTCTTC	CASSLRKAGYNEQFF
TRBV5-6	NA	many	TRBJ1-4	TGTGCCAGCAGCTTGCAGGGGCCGGGCGAAAAACTGTTTTTT	CASSLQGPGEKLFF
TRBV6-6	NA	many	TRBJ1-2	TGTGCCAGCAGGCCACCCCTCGAGCCAGGCCTTCATGGCTACACCTTC	CASRPPLEPGLHGYTF
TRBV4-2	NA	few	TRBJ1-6	TGTGCCAGCAGCCAAGATCAGGGCACGGCCTATAATTCACCCCTCCACTTT	CASSQDQGTAYNSPLHF
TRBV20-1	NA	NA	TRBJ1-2	TGCAGTGCTAGAGTAATCTCTCGGAGGGGCTACACCTTC	CSARVISRRGYTF